The 27 T cell receptor beta chains given below trace back to one sample, sequenced in a study of monozygotic twins with inflammatory bowel disease (dated by TCRdb to about 2019). Library construction relied on 5' RACE. TCRdb lists the instrument as Illumina HiSeq 2500. TCRdb reprocessed the reads, reporting each CDR3 protein sequence once and no DNA. This sample's listing comprises around 220,000 distinct CDR3 sequences. The ten largest account for roughly 8% of the sample. The specimen sequenced was blood. These receptors were collected from a human donor with ulcerative colitis or Crohn's disease, or a healthy co-twin of an affected twin (not recorded which).

The gene calls are TRBV7-9 and TRBJ2-1; TCRdb selects TRBD2, and the lack of DNA leaves this call unchecked. This CDR3 spans 17 amino acids. CDR1 is SEHNR, CDR2 FQNEAQ, per germline (reference sequence). The CDR3 spells CASSPSGGGVSYNEQFF.

CDR3 loop: CSARTSRQETQYF. The chain recombines TRBV29-1 with TRBJ2-5; the D call from TCRdb, TRBD2, cannot be confirmed without DNA. CDR1 and CDR2 (germline): SQVTM, ANQGSEA. The CDR3 spans 13 residues.

The chain links TRBV5-1 to TRBJ2-1; TCRdb's D gene call, TRBD1, goes unchecked for lack of DNA. Germline values: CDR1 SGHRS, CDR2 YFSETQ. CDR3 size: 15 residues. Here the CDR3 reads CASSLVGPTFNEQFF.

The V and J genes are TRBV2 and TRBJ1-1; the TCRdb D gene call, TRBD1, has no DNA to confirm it. CDR1 and CDR2 from the germline V gene are SNHLY and FYNNEI. This CDR3 has 14 residues. Here the CDR3 reads CASSPDRGYAEAFF.

V gene TRBV12-3 or TRBV12-4 combines with J gene TRBJ2-1; the TRBD2 assignment by TCRdb is unverifiable without DNA. CDR3 length equals 17 residues. The chain's CDR3 is CASSLGPAGGQFYEQFF.

The chain recombines TRBV2 with TRBJ1-6. This CDR3 is 11 amino acids long. The germline CDR1 and CDR2 sequences are SNHLY and FYNNEI. This CDR3 reads CASRSDSPLHF. Variable domain in full (rest from reference TRBV2 and TRBJ1-6): EPEVTQTPSHQVTQMGQEVILRCVPISNHLYFYWYRQILGQKVEFLVSFYNNEISEKSEIFDDQFSVERPDGSNFTLKIRSTKLEDSAMYFCASRSDSPLHFGNGTRLTVT.

The V and J genes are TRBV15 and TRBJ1-5; the D gene TCRdb calls, TRBD1, cannot be checked with no DNA. Germline V gene data show CDR1 as LNHNV and CDR2 as YYDKDF (reference sequence). This CDR3 has 12 amino acids. The chain's CDR3 is CAIGTDGEPQHF.

This chain uses TRBV28 with TRBJ1-2; the D call of TRBD1 rests on TCRdb alone, since no DNA is present to check it. Germline V CDR1 and CDR2: MDHEN, SYDVKM. The CDR3 loop spans 14 amino acids. CDR3 residues: CASRTQVGSYGYTF.

The CDR3 region is CSAERGANQPQHF. The genes are TRBV20-1 and TRBJ1-5; TCRdb's D call of TRBD1 is untestable without DNA. This CDR3 is 13 amino acids long. Germline V gene data show CDR1 as DFQATT and CDR2 as SNEGSKA (reference sequence).

The chain is built from TRBV29-1 and TRBJ1-2. The CDR3 extends over 13 amino acids. Per germline, CDR1 SQVTM and CDR2 ANQGSEA. CDR3 sequence reads: CSVAGGPNYGYTF. The complete variable domain, with remaining parts taken from reference TRBV29-1 and TRBJ1-2, reads SAVISQKPSRDICQRGTSLTIQCQVDSQVTMMFWYRQQPGQSLTLIATANQGSEATYESGFVIDKFPISRPNLTFSTLTVSNMSPEDSSIYLCSVAGGPNYGYTFGSGTRLTVV.

The chain combines TRBV7-6 with TRBJ2-5; TCRdb indicates TRBD2, and absent DNA this call remains unverified. Germline V gives CDR1 SGHVS, CDR2 FNYEAQ. The CDR3 covers 16 residues. This CDR3 reads CASSYLAGGYQETQYF.

The V and J genes are TRBV28 and TRBJ2-7; the TRBD1 assignment by TCRdb is unverifiable without DNA. The germline V gene encodes CDR1 MDHEN and CDR2 SYDVKM. The CDR3 extends over 15 amino acids. The CDR3: CASSLWGTGVSEQYF.

The V call is TRBV9, the J call TRBJ2-3; with no DNA, the TCRdb D assignment of TRBD1 cannot be verified. Germline CDR1 reads SGDLS; CDR2 reads YYNGEE. The length of the CDR3 is 15 residues. CDR3 protein: CASSVAGGAGDTQYF.

This chain connects TRBV7-9 to TRBJ2-3; no DNA is available, so the TRBD2 call from TCRdb remains unchecked. CDR1 and CDR2 (germline): SEHNR, FQNEAQ (reference sequence). The CDR3 extends over 16 amino acids. CDR3 residues: CASSFPASEVTDTQYF.

The CDR3 region is CATSPGTGNTGELFF. This sequence joins TRBV24-1 and TRBJ2-2; TCRdb's assignment of TRBD1 cannot be checked, as there is no DNA. CDR1 and CDR2 from the germline V gene are KGHDR and SFDVKD. The CDR3 is made up of 15 amino acids.

The rearrangement joins TRBV6-1 to TRBJ2-2; TCRdb proposes TRBD2, but this gene call is untestable without DNA. Germline V gives CDR1 MNHNS, CDR2 SASEGT. This CDR3 is built from 16 residues. CDR3 amino acids: CASRLAGLANTGELFF.

The V gene is TRBV29-1, the J gene TRBJ1-1. The CDR3 length is 13 residues. Per the germline V gene, CDR1 is SQVTM and CDR2 is ANQGSEA. CDR3 amino acids: CSSMSGGNTEAFF.

This rearrangement joins TRBV11-2 to TRBJ2-3; with no DNA, the TCRdb D assignment of TRBD1 cannot be verified. Germline lookup yields CDR1 SGHAT and CDR2 FQNNGV. The CDR3 covers 17 residues. Here the CDR3 reads CASSPRLSGGPTDTQYF.

The chain has TRBV7-6 and TRBJ2-1. The CDR3 runs to 13 residues. Looked up from germline, CDR1 is SGHVS and CDR2 is FNYEAQ. The CDR3 region is CASSLTHGDEQFF.

The chain joins TRBV18 to TRBJ2-3. The germline CDR1 and CDR2 sequences are KGHSH and LQKENI. The CDR3 has 17 residues. This chain's CDR3 is CASSPPMETTRTDTQYF.

The chain combines TRBV15 with TRBJ2-5; TCRdb designates TRBD2, a call that cannot be tested without DNA. This CDR3 contains 15 residues. CDR1 and CDR2 from the germline V gene are LNHNV and YYDKDF (reference sequence). The CDR3 reads CATGSRGVRTETQYF. Variable domain in full (rest from reference TRBV15 and TRBJ2-5): DAMVIQNPRYQVTQFGKPVTLSCSQTLNHNVMYWYQQKSSQAPKLLFHYYDKDFNNEADTPDNFQSRRPNTSFCFLDIRSPGLGDTAMYLCATGSRGVRTETQYFGPGTRLLVL.

This chain connects TRBV27 to TRBJ2-1. From germline, CDR1 is MNHEY and CDR2 SMNVEV (reference sequence). The CDR3 length is 12 residues. CDR3 region: CASSFNGNEQFF.

V is TRBV7-8 and J is TRBJ1-5. The CDR3 is made up of 12 amino acids. Looked up from germline, CDR1 is SGHVS and CDR2 is FQNEAQ. This chain's CDR3 is CATSQGGQPQHF.

J is TRBJ1-1 and V is TRBV5-1. CDR1 SGHRS and CDR2 YFSETQ come from the germline V gene. The CDR3 length is 14 residues. This CDR3 is CASSLRGGNTEAFF. The full variable domain, with the rest looked up from reference TRBV5-1 and TRBJ1-1, is KAGVTQTPRYLIKTRGQQVTLSCSPISGHRSVSWYQQTPGQGLQFLFEYFSETQRNKGNFPGRFSGRQFSNSRSEMNVSTLELGDSALYLCASSLRGGNTEAFFGQGTRLTVV.

This sequence joins TRBV7-9 and TRBJ2-3; the D gene TCRdb calls, TRBD1, cannot be checked with no DNA. This CDR3 has 12 amino acids. CDR1 and CDR2 (germline): SEHNR, FQNEAQ (reference sequence). The CDR3 sequence: CACLGDTDTQYF.

The CDR3 is CASRSAATDTQYF. The rearrangement joins TRBV5-1 to TRBJ2-3. CDR1 is SGHRS and CDR2 is YFSETQ in the germline V gene. The CDR3 loop spans 13 amino acids.

CDR3 protein: CASSLVPAPETQYF. J is TRBJ2-5 and V is TRBV5-1; lacking DNA, the TRBD1 call made by TCRdb goes unchecked. This CDR3 spans 14 amino acids. CDR1 and CDR2 (germline): SGHRS, YFSETQ.